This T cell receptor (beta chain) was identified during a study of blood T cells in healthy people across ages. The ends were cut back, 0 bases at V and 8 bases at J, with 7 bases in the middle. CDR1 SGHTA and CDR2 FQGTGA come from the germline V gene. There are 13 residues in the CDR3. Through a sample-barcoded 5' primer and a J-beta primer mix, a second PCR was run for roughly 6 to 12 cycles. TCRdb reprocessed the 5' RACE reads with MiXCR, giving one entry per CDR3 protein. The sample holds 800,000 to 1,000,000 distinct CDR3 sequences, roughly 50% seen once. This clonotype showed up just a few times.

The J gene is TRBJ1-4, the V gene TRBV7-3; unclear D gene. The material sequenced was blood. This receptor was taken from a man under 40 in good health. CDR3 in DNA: TGTGCCAGCAGCTTAACGGGAGGAGAAAAACTGTTTTTT. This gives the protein CASSLTGGEKLFF.